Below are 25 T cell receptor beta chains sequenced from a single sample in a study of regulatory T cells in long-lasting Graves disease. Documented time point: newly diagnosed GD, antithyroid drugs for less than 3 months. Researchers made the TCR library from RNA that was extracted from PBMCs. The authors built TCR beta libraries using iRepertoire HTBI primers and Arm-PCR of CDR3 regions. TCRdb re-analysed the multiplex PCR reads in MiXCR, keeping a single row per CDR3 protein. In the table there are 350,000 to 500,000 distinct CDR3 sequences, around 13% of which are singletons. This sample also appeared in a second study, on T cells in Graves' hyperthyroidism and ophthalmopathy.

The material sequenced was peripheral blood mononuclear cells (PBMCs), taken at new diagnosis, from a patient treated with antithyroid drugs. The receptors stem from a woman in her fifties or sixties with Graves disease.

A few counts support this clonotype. The CDR3 nucleotides read TGTGCCAGCTCTAGAACACAGGGGGATAACTATGGCTACACCTTC. Protein: CASSRTQGDNYGYTF. The rearrangement uses TRBV6-2 or TRBV6-3 and TRBJ1-2; 8 bases align to TRBD1. The CDR3 has 15 residues. The germline gives CDR1 MNHEY, CDR2 SVGEGT. J lost 1 base, V lost 8 bases, and 9 bases had no gene match.

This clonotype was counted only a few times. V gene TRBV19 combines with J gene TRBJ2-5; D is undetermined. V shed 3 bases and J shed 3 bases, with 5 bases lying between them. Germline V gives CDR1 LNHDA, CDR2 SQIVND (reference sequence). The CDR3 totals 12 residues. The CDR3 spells CASSINEETQYF. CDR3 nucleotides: TGTGCCAGTAGTATCAATGAAGAGACCCAGTACTTC.

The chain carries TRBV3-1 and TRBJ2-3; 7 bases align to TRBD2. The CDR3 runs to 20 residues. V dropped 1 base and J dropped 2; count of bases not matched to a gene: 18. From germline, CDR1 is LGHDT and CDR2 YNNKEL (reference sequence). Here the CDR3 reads CASSQARGFGLQDYTDTQYF. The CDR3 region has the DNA TGTGCCAGCAGCCAAGCGCGGGGGTTCGGACTGCAAGACTACACAGATACGCAGTATTTT.

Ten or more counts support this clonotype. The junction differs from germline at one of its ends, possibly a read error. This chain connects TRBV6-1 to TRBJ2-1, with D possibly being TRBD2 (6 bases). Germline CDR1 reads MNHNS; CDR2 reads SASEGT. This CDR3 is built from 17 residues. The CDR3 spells CASNKTPTGLLYNEQFF. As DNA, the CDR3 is TGTGCCAGCAATAAAACCCCCACGGGACTCCTCTACAATGAACAGTTCTTC.

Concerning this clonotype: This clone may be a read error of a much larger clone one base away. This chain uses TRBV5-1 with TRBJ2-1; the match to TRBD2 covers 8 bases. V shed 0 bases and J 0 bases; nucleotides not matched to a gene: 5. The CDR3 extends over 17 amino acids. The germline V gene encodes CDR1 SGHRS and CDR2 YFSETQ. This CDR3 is CASSLESGTSSYNEQFF. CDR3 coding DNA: TGCGCCAGCAGCTTGGAGAGCGGGACTAGCTCCTACAATGAGCAGTTCTTC.

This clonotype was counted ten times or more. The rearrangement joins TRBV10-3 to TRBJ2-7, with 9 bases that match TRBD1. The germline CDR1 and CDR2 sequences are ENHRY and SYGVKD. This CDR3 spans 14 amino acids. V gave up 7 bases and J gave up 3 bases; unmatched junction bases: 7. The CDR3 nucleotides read TGTGCCATCACCAGGGACAGGGATCGCTACGAGCAGTACTTC. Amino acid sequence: CAITRDRDRYEQYF.

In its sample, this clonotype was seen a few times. CDR3 sequence: CASSVGRGYNEQFF. The CDR3 coding sequence is TGTGCCAGCAGCGTTGGACGGGGATACAATGAGCAGTTCTTC. The chain employs TRBV9 and TRBJ2-1; a weak D match, TRBD2 (5 bases). Germline loops: CDR1 SGDLS, CDR2 YYNGEE. V lost 2 bases to trimming and J lost 4 bases, with 10 bases between them. The CDR3 spans 14 residues.

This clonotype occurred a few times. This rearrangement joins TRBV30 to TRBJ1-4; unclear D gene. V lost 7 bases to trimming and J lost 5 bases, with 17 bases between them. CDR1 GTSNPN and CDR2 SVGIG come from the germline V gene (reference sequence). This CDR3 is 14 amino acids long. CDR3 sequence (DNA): TGTGCCTCCCTGCCTTGGGCAGAAAATGAAAAACTGTTTTTT. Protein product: CASLPWAENEKLFF.

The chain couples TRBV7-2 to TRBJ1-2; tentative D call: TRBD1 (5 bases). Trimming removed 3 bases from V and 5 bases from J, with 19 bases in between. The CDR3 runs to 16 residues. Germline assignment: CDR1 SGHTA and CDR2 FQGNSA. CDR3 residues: CASSFQGFNSRYGYTF. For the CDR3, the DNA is TGTGCCAGCAGCTTTCAGGGCTTTAACTCTCGGTATGGCTACACCTTC.

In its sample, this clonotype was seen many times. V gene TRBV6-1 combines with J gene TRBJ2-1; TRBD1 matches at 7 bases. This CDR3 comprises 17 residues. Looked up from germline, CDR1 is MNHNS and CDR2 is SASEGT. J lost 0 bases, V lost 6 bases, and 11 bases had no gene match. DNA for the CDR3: TGTGCCAGCAGAAGACAGGGATGGGGGAGCTCCTACAATGAGCAGTTCTTC. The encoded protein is CASRRQGWGSSYNEQFF.

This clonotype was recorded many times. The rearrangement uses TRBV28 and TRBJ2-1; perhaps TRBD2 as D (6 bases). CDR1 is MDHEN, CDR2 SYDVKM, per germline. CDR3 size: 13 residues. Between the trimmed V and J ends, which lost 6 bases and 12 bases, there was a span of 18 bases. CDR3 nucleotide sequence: TGTGCCAGCAGACCCGACCCCAGGGACTGGCAGTTCTTC. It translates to CASRPDPRDWQFF. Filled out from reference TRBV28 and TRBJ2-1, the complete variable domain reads DVKVTQSSRYLVKRTGEKVFLECVQDMDHENMFWYRQDPGLGLRLIYFSYDVKMKEKGDIPEGYSVSREKKERFSLILESASTNQTSMYLCASRPDPRDWQFFGPGTRLTVL.

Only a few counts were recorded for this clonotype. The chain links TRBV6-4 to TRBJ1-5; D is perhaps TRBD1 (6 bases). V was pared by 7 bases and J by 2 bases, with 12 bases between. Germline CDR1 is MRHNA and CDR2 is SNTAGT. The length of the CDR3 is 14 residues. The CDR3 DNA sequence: TGTGCCAGCAAGCGCAGGGGCGGCAATCAGCCCCAGCATTTT. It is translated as CASKRRGGNQPQHF.

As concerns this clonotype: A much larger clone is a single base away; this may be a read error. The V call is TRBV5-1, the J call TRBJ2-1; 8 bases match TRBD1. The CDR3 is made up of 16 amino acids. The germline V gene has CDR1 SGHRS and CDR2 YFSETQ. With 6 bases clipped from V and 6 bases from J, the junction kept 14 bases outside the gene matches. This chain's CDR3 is CASNPGQGLRINEQFF. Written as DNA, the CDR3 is TGCGCCAGCAACCCCGGACAGGGATTGAGGATCAATGAGCAGTTCTTC.

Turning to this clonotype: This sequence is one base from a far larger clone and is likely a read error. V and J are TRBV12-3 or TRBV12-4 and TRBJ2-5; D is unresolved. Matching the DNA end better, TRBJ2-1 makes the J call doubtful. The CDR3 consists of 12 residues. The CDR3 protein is CDSSIQSNEQFF. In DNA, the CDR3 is TGTGACAGCAGTATACAGAGCAATGAGCAGTTCTTC.

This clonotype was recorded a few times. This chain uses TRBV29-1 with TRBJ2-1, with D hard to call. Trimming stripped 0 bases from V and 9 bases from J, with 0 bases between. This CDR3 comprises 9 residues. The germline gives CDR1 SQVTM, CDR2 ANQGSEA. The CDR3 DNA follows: TGCAGCGTTGAAGATGAGCAGTTCTTC. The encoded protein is CSVEDEQFF.

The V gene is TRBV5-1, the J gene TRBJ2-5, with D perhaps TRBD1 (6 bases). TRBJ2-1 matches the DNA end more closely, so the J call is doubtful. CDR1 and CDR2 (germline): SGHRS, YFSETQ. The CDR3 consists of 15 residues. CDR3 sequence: CASSLAGDGRETQFF. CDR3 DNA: TGCGCCAGCAGCTTGGCAGGGGACGGTCGAGAGACCCAGTTCTTC.

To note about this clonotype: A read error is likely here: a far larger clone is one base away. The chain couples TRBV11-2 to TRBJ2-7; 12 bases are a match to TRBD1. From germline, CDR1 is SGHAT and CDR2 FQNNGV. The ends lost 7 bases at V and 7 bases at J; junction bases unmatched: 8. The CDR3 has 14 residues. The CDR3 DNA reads TGTGCCAGCACGGTCCGGGACAGGGGGCTTGAGCAGTACTTC. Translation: CASTVRDRGLEQYF.

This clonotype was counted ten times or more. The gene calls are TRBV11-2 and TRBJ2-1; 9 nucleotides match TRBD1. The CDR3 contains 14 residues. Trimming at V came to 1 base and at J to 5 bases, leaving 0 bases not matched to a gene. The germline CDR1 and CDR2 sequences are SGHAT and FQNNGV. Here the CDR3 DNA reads TGTGCCAGCAGCTTAGGGACAGGGGACAATGAGCAGTTCTTC. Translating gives CASSLGTGDNEQFF.

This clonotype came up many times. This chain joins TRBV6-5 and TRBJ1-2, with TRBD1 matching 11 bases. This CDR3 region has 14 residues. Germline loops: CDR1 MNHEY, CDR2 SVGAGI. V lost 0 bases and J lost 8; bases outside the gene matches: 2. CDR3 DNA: TGTGCCAGCAGTTACTCGTGGACAGGGGGCGGCTACACCTTC. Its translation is CASSYSWTGGGYTF.

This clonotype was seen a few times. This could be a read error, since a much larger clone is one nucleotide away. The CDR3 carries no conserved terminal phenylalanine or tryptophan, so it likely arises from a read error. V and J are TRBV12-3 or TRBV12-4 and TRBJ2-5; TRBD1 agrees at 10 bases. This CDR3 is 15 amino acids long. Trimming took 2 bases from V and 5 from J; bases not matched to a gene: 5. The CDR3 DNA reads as TGTGCCAGCAGTTTATTAGGACAGGGGGGTGAGACCCAGTACTCC. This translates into CASSLLGQGGETQYS.

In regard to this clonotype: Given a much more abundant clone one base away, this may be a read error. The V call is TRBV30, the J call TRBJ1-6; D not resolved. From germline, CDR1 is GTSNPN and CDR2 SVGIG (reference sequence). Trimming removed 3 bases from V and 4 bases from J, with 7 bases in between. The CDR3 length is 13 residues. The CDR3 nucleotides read TGTGCCTGGAGAGAAGTTTATAATTCACCCCTCCACTTT. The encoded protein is CAWREVYNSPLHF.

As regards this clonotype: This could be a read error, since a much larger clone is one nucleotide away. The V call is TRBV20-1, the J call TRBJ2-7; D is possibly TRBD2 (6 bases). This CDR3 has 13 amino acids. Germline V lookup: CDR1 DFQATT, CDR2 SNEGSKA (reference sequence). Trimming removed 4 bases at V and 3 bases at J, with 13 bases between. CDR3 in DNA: TGCAGTGCTAAGGCTAGCGACCGCTACGAGCAGTACTTC. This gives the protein CSAKASDRYEQYF.

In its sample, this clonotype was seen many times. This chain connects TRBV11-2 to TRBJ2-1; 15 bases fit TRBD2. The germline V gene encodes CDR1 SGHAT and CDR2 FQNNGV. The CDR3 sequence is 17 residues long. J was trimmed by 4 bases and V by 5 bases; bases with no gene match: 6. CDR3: CASSLGTSGRRYNEQFF. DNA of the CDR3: TGTGCCAGCAGCCTTGGGACTAGCGGGAGGCGTTACAATGAGCAGTTCTTC.

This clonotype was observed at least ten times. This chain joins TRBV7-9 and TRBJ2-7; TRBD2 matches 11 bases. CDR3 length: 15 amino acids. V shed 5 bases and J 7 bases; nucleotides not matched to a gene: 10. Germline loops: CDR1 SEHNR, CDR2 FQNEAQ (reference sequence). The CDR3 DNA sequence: TGTGCCAGCAGCCTGGGGACTAGCGGACTGTTGGAGCAGTACTTC. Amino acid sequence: CASSLGTSGLLEQYF.

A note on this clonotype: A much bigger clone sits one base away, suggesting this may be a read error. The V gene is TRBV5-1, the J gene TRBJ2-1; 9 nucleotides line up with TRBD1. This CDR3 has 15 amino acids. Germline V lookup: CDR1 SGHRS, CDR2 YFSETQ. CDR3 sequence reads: CTSSLRQGGRDEQFF. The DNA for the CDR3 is TGCACCAGCAGCTTGAGACAGGGGGGGAGGGATGAGCAGTTCTTC.